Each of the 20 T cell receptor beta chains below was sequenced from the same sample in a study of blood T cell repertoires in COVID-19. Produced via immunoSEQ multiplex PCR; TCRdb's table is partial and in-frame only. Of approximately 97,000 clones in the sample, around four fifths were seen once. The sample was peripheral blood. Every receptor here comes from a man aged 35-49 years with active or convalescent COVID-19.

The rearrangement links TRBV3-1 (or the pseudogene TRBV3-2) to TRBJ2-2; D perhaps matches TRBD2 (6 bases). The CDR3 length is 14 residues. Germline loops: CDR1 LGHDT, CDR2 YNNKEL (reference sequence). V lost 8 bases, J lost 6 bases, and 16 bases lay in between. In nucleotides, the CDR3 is TGTGCCAGCCGGAACGGGGACTGGTCCGGGGAGCTGTTTTTT. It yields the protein CASRNGDWSGELFF.

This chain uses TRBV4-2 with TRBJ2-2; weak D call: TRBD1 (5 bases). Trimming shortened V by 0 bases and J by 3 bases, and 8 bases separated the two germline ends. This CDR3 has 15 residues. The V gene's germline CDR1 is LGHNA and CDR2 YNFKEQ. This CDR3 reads CASSQDLGDTGELFF. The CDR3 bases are TGTGCCAGCAGCCAAGATTTAGGGGACACCGGGGAGCTGTTTTTT.

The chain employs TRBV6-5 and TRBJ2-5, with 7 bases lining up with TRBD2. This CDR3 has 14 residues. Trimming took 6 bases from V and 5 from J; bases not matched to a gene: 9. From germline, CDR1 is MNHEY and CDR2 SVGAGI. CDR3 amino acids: CASSVAGGLETQYF. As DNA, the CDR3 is TGTGCCAGCAGCGTAGCGGGCGGCTTGGAGACCCAGTACTTC.

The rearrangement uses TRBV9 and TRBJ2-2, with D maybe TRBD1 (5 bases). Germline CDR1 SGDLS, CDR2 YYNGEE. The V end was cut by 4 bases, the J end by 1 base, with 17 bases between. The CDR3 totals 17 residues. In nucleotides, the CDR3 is TGTGCCAGCAGCCCCTCGGCGCGTACAGGGAACACCGGGGAGCTGTTTTTT. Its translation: CASSPSARTGNTGELFF.

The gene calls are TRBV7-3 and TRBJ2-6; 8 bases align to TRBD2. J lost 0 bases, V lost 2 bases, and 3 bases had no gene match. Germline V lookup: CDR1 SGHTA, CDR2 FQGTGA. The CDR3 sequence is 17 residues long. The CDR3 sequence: CASSLAGGNSGANVLTF. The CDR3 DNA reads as TGTGCCAGCAGCTTAGCGGGGGGTAACTCTGGGGCCAACGTCCTGACTTTC. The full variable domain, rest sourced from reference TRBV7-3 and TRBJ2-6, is GAGVSQTPSNKVTEKGKYVELRCDPISGHTALYWYRQSLGQGPEFLIYFQGTGAADDSGLPNDRFFAVRPEGSVSTLKIQRTERGDSAVYLCASSLAGGNSGANVLTFGAGSRLTVL.

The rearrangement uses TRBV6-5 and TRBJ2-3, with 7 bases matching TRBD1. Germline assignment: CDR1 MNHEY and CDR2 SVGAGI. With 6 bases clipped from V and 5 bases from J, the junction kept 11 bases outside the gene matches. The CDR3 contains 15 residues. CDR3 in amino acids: CASSPAGGNQDTQYF. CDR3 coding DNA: TGTGCCAGCAGCCCGGCAGGGGGTAATCAAGATACGCAGTATTTT.

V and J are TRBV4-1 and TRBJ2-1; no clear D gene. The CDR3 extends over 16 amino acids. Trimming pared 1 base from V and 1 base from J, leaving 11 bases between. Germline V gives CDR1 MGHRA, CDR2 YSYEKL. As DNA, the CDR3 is TGCGCCAGCAGCCAAGTCGACATTATATCCTACAATGAGCAGTTCTTC. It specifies CASSQVDIISYNEQFF.

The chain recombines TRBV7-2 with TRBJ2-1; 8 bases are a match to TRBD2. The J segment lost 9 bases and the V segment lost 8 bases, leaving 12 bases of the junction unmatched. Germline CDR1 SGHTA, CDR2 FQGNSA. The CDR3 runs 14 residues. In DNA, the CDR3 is TGTGCCAGCCGCCCGGGAGGGGCGAGGGTTGAGCAGTTCTTC. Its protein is CASRPGGARVEQFF.

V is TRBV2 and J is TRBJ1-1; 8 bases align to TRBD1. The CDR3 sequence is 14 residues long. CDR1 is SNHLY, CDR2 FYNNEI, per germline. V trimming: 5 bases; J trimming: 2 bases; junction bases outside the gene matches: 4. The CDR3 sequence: CASSLTGGNTEAFF. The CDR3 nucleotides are TGTGCCAGCAGTTTAACAGGGGGTAACACTGAAGCTTTCTTT.

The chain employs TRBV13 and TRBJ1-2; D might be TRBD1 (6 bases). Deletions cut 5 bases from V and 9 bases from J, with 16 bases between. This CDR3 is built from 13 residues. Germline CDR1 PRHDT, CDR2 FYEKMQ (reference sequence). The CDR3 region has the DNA TGTGCCAGCAGCCCACAGGGCTACTGGCGCTACACCTTC. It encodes CASSPQGYWRYTF.

As DNA, the CDR3 is TGTGCCAGCAGCGGAGGACTGAGCACAGATACGCAGTATTTT. It codes for CASSGGLSTDTQYF. J is TRBJ2-3 and V is TRBV9; tentative D call: TRBD2 (5 bases). This CDR3 comprises 14 residues. Germline values: CDR1 SGDLS, CDR2 YYNGEE. V was trimmed by 3 bases and J by 0 bases, leaving 8 bases between them.

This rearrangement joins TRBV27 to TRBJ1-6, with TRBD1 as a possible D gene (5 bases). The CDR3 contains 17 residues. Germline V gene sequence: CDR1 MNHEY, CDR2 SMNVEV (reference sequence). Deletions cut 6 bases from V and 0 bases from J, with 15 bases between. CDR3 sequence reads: CASRGGLTASYNSPLHF. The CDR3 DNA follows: TGTGCCAGCAGGGGAGGGCTGACAGCCTCCTATAATTCACCCCTCCACTTT.

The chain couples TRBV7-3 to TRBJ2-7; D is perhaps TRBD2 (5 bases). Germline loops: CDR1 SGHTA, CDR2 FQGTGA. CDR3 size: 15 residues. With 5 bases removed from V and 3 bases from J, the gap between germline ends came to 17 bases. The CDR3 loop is CASSPAGGGLYEQYF. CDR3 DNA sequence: TGTGCCAGCAGCCCCGCCGGAGGCGGACTCTACGAGCAGTACTTC.

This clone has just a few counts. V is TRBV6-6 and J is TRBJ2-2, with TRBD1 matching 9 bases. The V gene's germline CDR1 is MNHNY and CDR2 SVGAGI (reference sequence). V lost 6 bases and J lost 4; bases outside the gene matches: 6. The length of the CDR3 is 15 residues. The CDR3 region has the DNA TGTGCCAGCAGAGCAGACAGGGGGTCCACCGGGGAGCTGTTTTTT. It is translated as CASRADRGSTGELFF.

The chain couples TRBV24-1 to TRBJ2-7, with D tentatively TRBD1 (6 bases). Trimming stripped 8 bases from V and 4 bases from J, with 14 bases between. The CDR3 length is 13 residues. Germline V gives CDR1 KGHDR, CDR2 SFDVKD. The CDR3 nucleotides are TGTGCCACCACGGTCACAGGGTTATACGAGCAGTACTTC. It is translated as CATTVTGLYEQYF.

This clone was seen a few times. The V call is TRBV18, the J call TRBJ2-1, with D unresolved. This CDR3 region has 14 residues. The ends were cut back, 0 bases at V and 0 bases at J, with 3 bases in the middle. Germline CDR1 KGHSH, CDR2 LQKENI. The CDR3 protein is CASSPPHSYNEQFF. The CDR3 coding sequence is TGTGCCAGCTCACCACCCCACTCCTACAATGAGCAGTTCTTC.

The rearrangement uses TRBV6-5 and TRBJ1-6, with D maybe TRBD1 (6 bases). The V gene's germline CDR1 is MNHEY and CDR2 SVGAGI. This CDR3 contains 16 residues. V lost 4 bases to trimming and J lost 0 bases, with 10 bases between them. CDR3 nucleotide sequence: TGTGCCAGCAGTTTAGACAGGAGCTCCTATAATTCACCCCTCCACTTT. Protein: CASSLDRSSYNSPLHF.

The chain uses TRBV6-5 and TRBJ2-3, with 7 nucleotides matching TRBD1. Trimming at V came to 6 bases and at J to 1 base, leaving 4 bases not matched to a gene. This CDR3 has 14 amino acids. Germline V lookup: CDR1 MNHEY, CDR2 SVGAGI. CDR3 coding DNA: TGTGCCAGCAGAAGGGACAGCCGCACAGATACGCAGTATTTT. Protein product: CASRRDSRTDTQYF.

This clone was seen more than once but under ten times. CDR3 amino acids: CASSLDRGQLIRSTNEKLFF. The DNA for the CDR3 is TGTGCCAGCAGCTTAGATCGGGGACAGCTAATTAGGTCTACTAATGAAAAACTGTTTTTT. V gene TRBV7-8 combines with J gene TRBJ1-4; 7 positions agree with TRBD1. V was clipped by 1 base and J by 2 bases; unmatched bases: 16. Germline V CDR1 and CDR2: SGHVS, FQNEAQ. CDR3 length: 20 residues.

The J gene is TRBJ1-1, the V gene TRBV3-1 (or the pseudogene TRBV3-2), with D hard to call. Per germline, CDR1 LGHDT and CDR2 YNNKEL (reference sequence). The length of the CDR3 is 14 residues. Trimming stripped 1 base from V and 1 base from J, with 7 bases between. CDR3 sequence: CASSQVSRNTEAFF. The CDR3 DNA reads TGTGCCAGCAGCCAAGTAAGTAGGAACACTGAAGCTTTCTTT.